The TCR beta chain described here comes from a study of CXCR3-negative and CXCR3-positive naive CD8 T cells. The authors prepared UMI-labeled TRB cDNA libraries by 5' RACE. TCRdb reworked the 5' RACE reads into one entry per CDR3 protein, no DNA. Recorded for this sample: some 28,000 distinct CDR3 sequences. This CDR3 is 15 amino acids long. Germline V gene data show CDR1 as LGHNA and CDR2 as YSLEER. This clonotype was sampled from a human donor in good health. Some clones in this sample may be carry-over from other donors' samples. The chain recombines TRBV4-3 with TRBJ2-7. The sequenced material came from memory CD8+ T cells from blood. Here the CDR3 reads CASSQLSGRTYEQYF.